Presented here are 22 T cell receptor beta chains from one specimen sequenced in a study of metastatic and nonmetastatic thyroid tumors. TCRdb re-clonotyped the PCR reads via MiXCR. This table holds approximately 7,000 clones, more than 15% found once. Among the patients, none had received any treatment before thyroid surgery. Material: adjacent normal tissue. The origin of the receptors is a male donor with papillary thyroid cancer or a benign thyroid nodule (not recorded which). Some clones in this sample may be carry-over from other donors' samples.

This clone has just a few counts. The V gene is TRBV6-5, the J gene TRBJ1-1, with 9 bases lining up with TRBD1. Germline CDR1 reads MNHEY; CDR2 reads SVGAGI. V dropped 2 bases and J dropped 5; count of bases not matched to a gene: 9. The CDR3 contains 16 residues. This CDR3 is CASSYPQGTGQTEAFF. CDR3 sequence (DNA): TGTGCCAGCAGTTACCCCCAAGGGACAGGGCAAACTGAAGCTTTCTTT.

V gene TRBV11-3 combines with J gene TRBJ2-1; tentatively, D is TRBD1 (5 bases). With 6 bases removed from V and 7 bases from J, the gap between germline ends came to 13 bases. This CDR3 comprises 13 residues. Germline lookup yields CDR1 SGHNT and CDR2 YENEEA. CDR3 in amino acids: CASSLLRQNEQFF. The DNA of the CDR3 is TGTGCCAGCAGTTTACTACGACAGAATGAGCAGTTCTTC.

This clone was observed a handful of times. The CDR3 reads CASSRQGKNTEAFF. In DNA, the CDR3 is TGTGCCAGCAGTCGACAGGGGAAGAACACTGAAGCTTTCTTT. The chain employs TRBV12-3 or TRBV12-4 and TRBJ1-1; 8 positions match TRBD1. This CDR3 has 14 residues. V lost 5 bases to trimming and J lost 1 base; unmatched junction nucleotides: 3.

By frequency in the sample, this clone is medium-sized. The chain is built from TRBV7-3 and TRBJ2-2; D not certain. The CDR3 sequence is 12 residues long. The ends were cut back, 5 bases at V and 6 bases at J, with 7 bases in the middle. The germline V gene encodes CDR1 SGHTA and CDR2 FQGTGA. The CDR3: CASSENPGELFF. CDR3 nucleotides: TGTGCCAGCAGCGAAAACCCCGGGGAGCTGTTTTTT.

This clone has only a few counts. Germline and junction disagree at one end, which may indicate a read error. This rearrangement joins TRBV6-2 or TRBV6-3 to TRBJ2-5; TRBD2 matches 7 bases. This CDR3 contains 12 residues. Germline V gives CDR1 MNHEY, CDR2 SVGEGT. CDR3 DNA sequence: TGTGCCAGCAGTCCCATGCTAGCGGAAAAGATCTTC. Protein sequence: CASSPMLAEKIF.

This sequence joins TRBV19 and TRBJ1-1; D unclear. Deletions cut 3 bases from V and 1 base from J, with 9 bases between. Germline CDR1 is LNHDA and CDR2 is SQIVND (reference sequence). The CDR3 is made up of 14 amino acids. This CDR3 is CASSIGRKNTEAFF. The CDR3 bases are TGTGCCAGTAGTATTGGCAGAAAGAACACTGAAGCTTTCTTT.

This clone was observed a few times. This chain joins TRBV6-4 and TRBJ2-1; tentative D call: TRBD1 (6 bases). Trimming shortened V by 3 bases and J by 2 bases, and 11 bases separated the two germline ends. Germline V gene lookup returns CDR1 MRHNA and CDR2 SNTAGT. This CDR3 comprises 15 residues. The chain's CDR3 is CASSEGAGAYNEQFF. The CDR3 DNA reads as TGTGCCAGCAGTGAAGGGGCAGGGGCCTACAATGAGCAGTTCTTC.

This clone was picked up a small number of times. The chain links TRBV10-1 to TRBJ1-6; D gene ambiguous. With 9 bases removed from V and 5 bases from J, the gap between germline ends came to 8 bases. CDR1 is WNHNN and CDR2 is SYGVQD in the germline V gene (reference sequence). CDR3 size: 12 residues. The CDR3 spells CASRANNSPLHF. The CDR3 DNA reads as TGCGCCAGTAGGGCCAATAATTCACCCCTCCACTTT.

The chain employs TRBV28 and TRBJ1-2; no reliable D call. The CDR3 loop spans 12 amino acids. Germline V gene lookup returns CDR1 MDHEN and CDR2 SYDVKM. Trimming left V 2 bases short and J 8 bases short, with 9 bases between. This CDR3 is CASSLRYGGYTF. In DNA form, the CDR3 reads TGTGCCAGCAGTTTACGTTATGGAGGCTACACCTTC.

This clone has just a few counts. The gene calls are TRBV11-2 and TRBJ2-7; 8 positions agree with TRBD2. The CDR3 totals 16 residues. The germline V gene has CDR1 SGHAT and CDR2 FQNNGV. Trimming took 3 bases from V and 2 from J; bases not matched to a gene: 9. The CDR3 loop is CASSFPNQAGAYEQYF. CDR3 coding DNA: TGTGCCAGCAGCTTCCCGAATCAAGCGGGGGCCTACGAGCAGTACTTC.

This clone is medium-sized in the sample. The V and J genes are TRBV20-1 and TRBJ1-3; D not certain. Trimming took 7 bases from V and 2 from J, leaving 9 bases between them. CDR1 is DFQATT and CDR2 is SNEGSKA in the germline V gene (reference sequence). This CDR3 is built from 12 residues. The CDR3 sequence is CSGLGAGNTIYF. Written as DNA, the CDR3 is TGCAGTGGTTTGGGTGCTGGAAACACCATATATTTT.

The CDR3 here is CASSSGQGRLGDLFF. CDR3 DNA: TGTGCCAGCAGCTCCGGACAGGGGCGGCTTGGTGATCTGTTTTTT. The V and J genes are TRBV7-3 and TRBJ2-2; 9 bases align to TRBD1. The CDR3 is 15 residues long. V gave up 4 bases and J gave up 14 bases; unmatched junction bases: 14. The germline V gene encodes CDR1 SGHTA and CDR2 FQGTGA.

The chain couples TRBV27 to TRBJ1-1; possible D gene TRBD1, 6 bases. CDR3 length: 16 residues. The germline V gene encodes CDR1 MNHEY and CDR2 SMNVEV (reference sequence). V lost 5 bases and J 1 base, leaving 17 bases between the germline ends. The CDR3 nucleotides are TGTGCCAGCAGTCTCCGGGGGGGGCTCGGGAACACTGAAGCTTTCTTT. It codes for CASSLRGGLGNTEAFF.

This clone was detected many times. V gene TRBV10-1 combines with J gene TRBJ2-7; tentative D call: TRBD2 (7 bases). The CDR3 is 14 amino acids. V lost 5 bases and J 2 bases, leaving 13 bases between the germline ends. CDR1 and CDR2 (germline): WNHNN, SYGVQD (reference sequence). For the CDR3, the DNA is TGCGCCAGCAGTCCGGGGGGCAAAGCCTACGAGCAGTACTTC. Protein product: CASSPGGKAYEQYF.

The rearrangement uses TRBV11-2 and TRBJ2-7, with 13 positions matching TRBD2. V was clipped by 1 base and J by 6 bases; unmatched bases: 6. This CDR3 comprises 16 residues. Germline V CDR1 and CDR2: SGHAT, FQNNGV. The DNA for the CDR3 is TGTGCCAGCAGCTTAGGACTAGCGGGAGGATGGGGCGAGCAGTACTTC. It encodes CASSLGLAGGWGEQYF.

This clone was counted at least ten times. V gene TRBV19 combines with J gene TRBJ2-5; D unresolved. Germline loops: CDR1 LNHDA, CDR2 SQIVND (reference sequence). This CDR3 has 15 amino acids. Trimming left V 1 base short and J 7 bases short, with 16 bases between. The CDR3 region is CASSIVKFPLGTQYF. CDR3 sequence (DNA): TGTGCCAGTAGTATAGTAAAGTTTCCTTTGGGGACCCAGTACTTC.

The table lists this clone with many counts. The genes are TRBV3-1 and TRBJ2-1, with D possibly called TRBD1 or TRBD2 (5 bases each). Germline V CDR1 and CDR2: LGHDT, YNNKEL (reference sequence). The V and J ends lost 6 bases and 3 bases respectively, with 9 bases between them. There are 13 residues in the CDR3. CDR3 DNA sequence: TGTGCCAGCAGTAGGGACGTCTACAATGAGCAGTTCTTC. Its protein product is CASSRDVYNEQFF.

The chain employs TRBV3-1 and TRBJ2-7, with a weak D call TRBD2 (6 bases). Trimming pared 5 bases from V and 7 bases from J, leaving 15 bases between. Germline V gene sequence: CDR1 LGHDT, CDR2 YNNKEL (reference sequence). The CDR3 consists of 13 residues. This chain's CDR3 is CASSFGTLGEQYF. CDR3 DNA sequence: TGTGCCAGCAGCTTCGGGACTCTGGGGGAGCAGTACTTC.

By sample fraction, this clone is medium-sized. The chain links TRBV19 to TRBJ2-7; D not resolved. Trimming took off 5 bases at V and 0 bases at J, with 14 bases between the two ends. The CDR3 consists of 15 residues. Germline V gene lookup returns CDR1 LNHDA and CDR2 SQIVND (reference sequence). The DNA for the CDR3 is TGTGCCAGTAGTTTCGGAGCTATGGGCTCCTACGAGCAGTACTTC. This gives the protein CASSFGAMGSYEQYF. Supplemented by reference TRBV19 and TRBJ2-7, the full variable domain reads DGGITQSPKYLFRKEGQNVTLSCEQNLNHDAMYWYRQDPGQGLRLIYYSQIVNDFQKGDIAEGYSVSREKKESFPLTVTSAQKNPTAFYLCASSFGAMGSYEQYFGPGTRLTVT.

There are a few counts of this clone. The conserved closing phenylalanine or tryptophan is absent in this CDR3, likely reflecting a read error. The chain uses TRBV27 and TRBJ2-1; tentatively, D is TRBD2 (5 bases). This CDR3 has 15 residues. Germline CDR1 and CDR2: MNHEY and SMNVEV (reference sequence). Trimming shortened V by 6 bases and J by 0 bases, and 12 bases separated the two germline ends. CDR3 protein: CASREAVFSYNEQFL. Written as DNA, the CDR3 is TGTGCCAGCAGAGAAGCGGTGTTCTCCTACAATGAGCAGTTCCTC.

This clone was counted a few times. V gene TRBV28 combines with J gene TRBJ1-2; 8 nucleotides agree with TRBD1. The CDR3 consists of 13 residues. Per germline, CDR1 MDHEN and CDR2 SYDVKM. Trimming cost V 5 bases and J 7 bases; bases outside gene matches: 6. This chain's CDR3 is CASSIGQGVGYTF. The CDR3 nucleotides are TGTGCCAGCAGTATTGGACAGGGCGTTGGCTACACCTTC.

This clone is labeled as hyperexpanded. The chain employs TRBV28 and TRBJ2-7; 8 bases agree with TRBD2. Losses at the gene ends were 6 bases for V and 5 bases for J; bases not matched to a gene: 12. This CDR3 has 15 residues. The germline gives CDR1 MDHEN, CDR2 SYDVKM. The CDR3 DNA is TGTGCCAGCAGCTTCCTACCGGGAGGGCCCCACGAGCAGTACTTC. It specifies CASSFLPGGPHEQYF. The variable domain in full, completed from reference TRBV28 and TRBJ2-7, reads DVKVTQSSRYLVKRTGEKVFLECVQDMDHENMFWYRQDPGLGLRLIYFSYDVKMKEKGDIPEGYSVSREKKERFSLILESASTNQTSMYLCASSFLPGGPHEQYFGPGTRLTVT.